Listed below are T cell receptor beta chains from one sample, sequenced in a study of blood T cell repertoires in COVID-19. Sequencing used immunoSEQ multiplex PCR; TCRdb keeps in-frame clones, though not all of them. Here the sample spans a few hundred thousand clones, approximately 81% being singletons. Sample: peripheral blood. The receptors stem from a woman aged 60-75 years who had recovered from COVID-19. The conserved cysteine and the conserved F or W are not part of the CDR3 here. D genes are given only for firm matches. Clone sizes are given selectively: once, few, many, or a class where the clone is expanded.

v_gene: TRBV4-1
d_gene: TRBD1
j_gene: TRBJ1-5
abundance: .
CDR3aa: ASSQGRTGQPQH

v_gene: TRBV3-1/TRBV3-2
d_gene: .
j_gene: TRBJ1-1
abundance: .
CDR3aa: ASSPGRTEAF

v_gene: TRBV7-8
d_gene: .
j_gene: TRBJ1-2
abundance: .
CDR3aa: ASSLIDGRSGYT

v_gene: TRBV18
d_gene: .
j_gene: TRBJ1-4
abundance: few
CDR3aa: ASSPSGGLTEKLF

v_gene: TRBV9
d_gene: .
j_gene: TRBJ1-1
abundance: once
CDR3aa: ASSLGVGLAEAF

v_gene: TRBV7-2
d_gene: .
j_gene: TRBJ2-7
abundance: .
CDR3aa: ASSAQPGGVGEQY

v_gene: TRBV13
d_gene: TRBD2
j_gene: TRBJ2-1
abundance: .
CDR3aa: ASSLRTSGGPLLQRDEQF

v_gene: TRBV19
d_gene: TRBD1
j_gene: TRBJ2-5
abundance: once
CDR3aa: ASAKLPPGTGAGETQY

v_gene: TRBV16
d_gene: TRBD1
j_gene: TRBJ1-6
abundance: .
CDR3aa: ASSLHDRGRDNSPLH

v_gene: TRBV6-5
d_gene: .
j_gene: TRBJ2-1
abundance: .
CDR3aa: ASSLNEQF

v_gene: TRBV30
d_gene: .
j_gene: TRBJ1-5
abundance: once
CDR3aa: AWSQQGNQPQH

v_gene: TRBV7-2
d_gene: .
j_gene: TRBJ2-7
abundance: .
CDR3aa: ASSLDGSASSYEQY

v_gene: TRBV5-1
d_gene: .
j_gene: TRBJ1-5
abundance: .
CDR3aa: ASSPQGFSNQPQH

v_gene: TRBV2
d_gene: .
j_gene: TRBJ1-3
abundance: .
CDR3aa: ASSESGLSSGTIY

v_gene: TRBV6-5
d_gene: TRBD1
j_gene: TRBJ2-2
abundance: few
CDR3aa: ASSRLGQGGKELF

v_gene: TRBV3-1/TRBV3-2
d_gene: .
j_gene: TRBJ2-1
abundance: .
CDR3aa: ASNITRSRGVDNEQF

v_gene: TRBV25-1
d_gene: .
j_gene: TRBJ1-1
abundance: .
CDR3aa: ASSEHSMNTEAF

v_gene: TRBV5-1
d_gene: .
j_gene: TRBJ2-2
abundance: .
CDR3aa: ASSLEGNPGELF

v_gene: TRBV7-2
d_gene: TRBD1
j_gene: TRBJ1-2
abundance: .
CDR3aa: ASSAETGGFYGYT

v_gene: TRBV6-5
d_gene: .
j_gene: TRBJ1-3
abundance: .
CDR3aa: ASSVGRGNTIY

v_gene: TRBV12-3/TRBV12-4
d_gene: TRBD1
j_gene: TRBJ1-2
abundance: few
CDR3aa: ASTEQGVWGYT

v_gene: TRBV7-9
d_gene: TRBD1
j_gene: TRBJ2-3
abundance: .
CDR3aa: ASRSPLTDRVGDTQY

v_gene: TRBV9
d_gene: TRBD1
j_gene: TRBJ2-7
abundance: .
CDR3aa: ASSPTQGAREQY

v_gene: TRBV29-1
d_gene: TRBD2
j_gene: TRBJ2-2
abundance: .
CDR3aa: SGSRGGNTGELF

v_gene: TRBV6-5
d_gene: TRBD2
j_gene: TRBJ2-5
abundance: .
CDR3aa: ASSYSGGSAQTQY

v_gene: TRBV5-1
d_gene: TRBD2
j_gene: TRBJ2-3
abundance: .
CDR3aa: ASSPKRGDTDTQY

v_gene: TRBV18
d_gene: .
j_gene: TRBJ1-1
abundance: .
CDR3aa: ASSPPPGSGTEAF

v_gene: TRBV29-1
d_gene: .
j_gene: TRBJ2-7
abundance: .
CDR3aa: SVELQGEQY

v_gene: TRBV7-9
d_gene: .
j_gene: TRBJ2-5
abundance: .
CDR3aa: ASSLTPAGQETQY

v_gene: TRBV20-1
d_gene: TRBD2
j_gene: TRBJ2-5
abundance: .
CDR3aa: SARGTSQY

v_gene: TRBV5-1
d_gene: TRBD1
j_gene: TRBJ2-7
abundance: .
CDR3aa: ASSLYTGTEPYEQY

v_gene: TRBV9
d_gene: TRBD1
j_gene: TRBJ1-2
abundance: .
CDR3aa: ASSDPGQLLHGYT

v_gene: TRBV13
d_gene: .
j_gene: TRBJ1-5
abundance: .
CDR3aa: ASSTRWDSGQPQH

v_gene: TRBV7-7
d_gene: TRBD1
j_gene: TRBJ2-5
abundance: .
CDR3aa: ASSLGQGARWETQY

v_gene: TRBV11-2
d_gene: TRBD1
j_gene: TRBJ1-1
abundance: .
CDR3aa: ASSLGQGLRNTEAF

v_gene: TRBV9
d_gene: TRBD1
j_gene: TRBJ2-1
abundance: .
CDR3aa: ASSVGYRGREQF

v_gene: TRBV9
d_gene: TRBD1
j_gene: TRBJ2-7
abundance: .
CDR3aa: ASSPGQGFEQY

v_gene: TRBV6-5
d_gene: .
j_gene: TRBJ1-2
abundance: .
CDR3aa: ASSYSGQGNGYT

v_gene: TRBV4-3
d_gene: .
j_gene: TRBJ1-2
abundance: .
CDR3aa: ASSQARIQGNYGYT

v_gene: TRBV7-6
d_gene: TRBD2
j_gene: TRBJ2-5
abundance: .
CDR3aa: ASSPPGGTAVSVTQY

v_gene: TRBV7-9
d_gene: .
j_gene: TRBJ2-1
abundance: .
CDR3aa: ASSLNTGRGSNEQF

v_gene: TRBV27
d_gene: TRBD2
j_gene: TRBJ2-5
abundance: .
CDR3aa: ASSGEGHETQY